This T cell receptor (beta chain) originates from a study of cytomegalovirus exposure and HLA in healthy donors. Nominally healthy donors provided the samples, though records likely missed some immune exposures. Whole-study findings and limits: Another analysis was done later, and it associated more than 15,000 TCR beta sequences with HLA alleles at 0.05 false discovery rate.

PCR employed 60 Vbeta and 13 Jbeta primers. Libraries were prepared by immunoSEQ multiplex PCR; TCRdb keeps only in-frame clonotypes and omits some of them. The sample contains 30,000 to 40,000 clones, 55% to 75% of which appear only once. This CDR3 is 13 amino acids long. Looked up from germline, CDR1 is SEHNR and CDR2 is FQNEAQ (reference sequence). Trimming removed 8 bases at V and 3 bases at J, with 14 bases between. Of note for this clone: What it binds is unknown.

This receptor was obtained from a man younger than 45 in good health and CMV-seronegative. J is TRBJ2-7 and V is TRBV7-9, with D unclear. Sequencing was performed on PBMCs. The CDR3, as DNA: TGTGCCAGCGACCGTTCAAGAGGCTACGAGCAGTACTTC. This codes for CASDRSRGYEQYF.